This TCR beta chain was identified in a study of T cell changes during pregnancy in multiple sclerosis. Some clones are missing from TCRdb's copy, which holds only in-frame ones; the method was immunoSEQ multiplex PCR. Here the sample spans more than 80,000 clones, about 90% being singletons. This CDR3 region has 11 residues. Trimming stripped 7 bases from V and 9 bases from J, with 12 bases between. Germline lookup yields CDR1 LNHDA and CDR2 SQIVND (reference sequence). The source material was peripheral blood, sampled before pregnancy. The clonotype was recovered from a female donor with multiple sclerosis, enrolled in a pregnancy study. J is TRBJ1-1 and V is TRBV19, with D unresolved. CDR3 sequence reads: CASKEAHQAFF. For the CDR3, the DNA is TGTGCCAGTAAGGAAGCGCACCAAGCTTTCTTT.